The 5 T cell receptor beta chains presented below share a single source sample, sequenced in a study of regulatory T cells in long-lasting Graves disease. Time point defined: newly diagnosed GD, antithyroid drugs for less than 3 months. There was RNA extracted from PBMCs, and the TCR library was made from it. Researchers made TCR beta libraries by using iRepertoire HTBI primers and running Arm-PCR on CDR3 regions. TCRdb re-called the multiplex PCR reads through MiXCR, storing one row per CDR3 protein. The data contain about 400,000 distinct CDR3 sequences, around 16% of them seen just once; the ten biggest clones take up approximately 8%. The same sample was also studied in work on T cells in Graves' hyperthyroidism and ophthalmopathy.

The sequencing here drew on peripheral blood mononuclear cells (PBMCs), taken at new diagnosis, from a patient treated with antithyroid drugs. The receptors were gathered from a woman aged 40 to 50 with Graves disease.

On this clonotype itself: A much larger clone sits a single nucleotide away, making a read error possible. The rearrangement links TRBV11-3 to TRBJ2-1, with D unclear. The CDR3 spans 13 residues. From germline, CDR1 is SGHNT and CDR2 YENEEA. V lost 8 bases and J 4 bases, leaving 12 bases between the germline ends. The CDR3 sequence: CASRPSRYNEQFF. The CDR3 DNA reads as TGTGCCAGCCGCCCAAGTAGGTACAATGAGCAGTTCTTC.

This clonotype was counted ten times or more. The rearrangement joins TRBV29-1 to TRBJ2-5; D is uncertain. The V and J ends lost 4 bases and 5 bases respectively, with 5 bases between them. This CDR3 is 10 amino acids long. Germline V gene sequence: CDR1 SQVTM, CDR2 ANQGSEA. The CDR3 DNA sequence: TGCAGCGTTGGTTTGGAGACCCAGTACTTC. Amino acids: CSVGLETQYF.

The table lists this clonotype with a few counts. The gene calls are TRBV19 and TRBJ1-2; the D is unclear. The V end was cut by 7 bases, the J end by 2 bases, with 8 bases between. The CDR3 length is 12 residues. Germline assignment: CDR1 LNHDA and CDR2 SQIVND (reference sequence). The CDR3 spells CASTSRNYGYTF. Written as DNA, the CDR3 is TGTGCCAGTACGTCACGGAACTATGGCTACACCTTC.

This clonotype was recorded at least ten times. The rearrangement joins TRBV6-2 or TRBV6-3 to TRBJ1-1; D unresolved. CDR1 is MNHEY and CDR2 is SVGEGT in the germline V gene. CDR3 length: 12 residues. Trimming shortened V by 6 bases and J by 9 bases, and 14 bases separated the two germline ends. The CDR3 DNA reads TGTGCCAGCAGCCGAGGAGCGGTTCAAGCTTTCTTT. Amino acid sequence: CASSRGAVQAFF.

The table lists this clonotype with many counts. The chain carries TRBV5-1 and TRBJ1-1, with unresolved D. This CDR3 is 14 amino acids long. Trimming shortened V by 0 bases and J by 2 bases, and 8 bases separated the two germline ends. Looked up from germline, CDR1 is SGHRS and CDR2 is YFSETQ. The chain's CDR3 is CASSLEGHNTEAFF. DNA for the CDR3: TGCGCCAGCAGCTTGGAGGGCCATAACACTGAAGCTTTCTTT.